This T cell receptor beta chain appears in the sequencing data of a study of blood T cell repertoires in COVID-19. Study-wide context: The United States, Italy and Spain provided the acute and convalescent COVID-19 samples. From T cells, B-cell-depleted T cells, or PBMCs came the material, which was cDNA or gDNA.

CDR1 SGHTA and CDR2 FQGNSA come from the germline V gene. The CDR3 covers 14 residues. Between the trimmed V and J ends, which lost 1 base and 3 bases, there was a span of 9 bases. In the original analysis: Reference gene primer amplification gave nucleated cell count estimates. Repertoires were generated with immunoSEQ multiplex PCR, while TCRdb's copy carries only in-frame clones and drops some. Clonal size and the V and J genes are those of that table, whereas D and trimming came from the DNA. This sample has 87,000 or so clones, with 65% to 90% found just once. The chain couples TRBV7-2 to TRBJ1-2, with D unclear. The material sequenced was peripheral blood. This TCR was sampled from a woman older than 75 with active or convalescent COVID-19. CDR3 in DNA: TGTGCCAGCAGCTTAGTGCCCGGGGACTATGGCTACACCTTC. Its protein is CASSLVPGDYGYTF.